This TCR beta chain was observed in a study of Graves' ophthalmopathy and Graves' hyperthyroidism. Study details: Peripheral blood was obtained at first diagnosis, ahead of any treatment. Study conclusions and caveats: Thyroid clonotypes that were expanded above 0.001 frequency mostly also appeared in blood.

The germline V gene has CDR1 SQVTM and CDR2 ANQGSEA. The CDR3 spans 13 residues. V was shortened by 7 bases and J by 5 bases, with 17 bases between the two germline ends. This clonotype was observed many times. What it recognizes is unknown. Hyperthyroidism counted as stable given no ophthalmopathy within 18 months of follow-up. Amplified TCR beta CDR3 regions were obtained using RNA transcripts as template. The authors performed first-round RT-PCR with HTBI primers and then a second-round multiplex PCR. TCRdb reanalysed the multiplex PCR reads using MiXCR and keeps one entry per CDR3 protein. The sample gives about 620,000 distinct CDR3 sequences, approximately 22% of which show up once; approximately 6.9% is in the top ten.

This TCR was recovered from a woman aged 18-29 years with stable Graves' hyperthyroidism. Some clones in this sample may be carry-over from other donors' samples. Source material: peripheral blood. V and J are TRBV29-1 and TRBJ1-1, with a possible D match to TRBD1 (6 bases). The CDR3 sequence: CSGVPQGGTEAFF. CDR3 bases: TGCAGCGGAGTACCACAGGGCGGAACTGAAGCTTTCTTT.